This TCR beta chain is from a study of shared clonotypes between healthy human individuals. Study-wide results and limits: Roughly 5% of naive CD4 clonotypes were shared across four donors. Rarefaction curves obtained for sorted subsets showed sequencing incomplete despite large depth. On the whole, naive subsets had larger estimated richness than memory subsets had.

With regard to this clone: What it binds is unknown.

As defined, naive CD8 cells were CD45RO-negative and positively selected for CCR7, with terminally differentiated effector memory CD45RA+ cells excluded. Every donor was a Caucasian adult from Nashville, Tennessee. The assay was immunoSEQ multiplex PCR, and TCRdb's table has in-frame clones only and misses some. The table includes about 680,000 clones, 92% detected once. The clonotype originates from a man aged 25 to 45 in good health. Sequenced input: naive CD8+ T cells sorted from blood.

The CDR3 DNA reads as TGTGCCAGCAGCCCCTTGGGGGGGCGAAATGAGCAGTTCTTC. Encoded protein: CASSPLGGRNEQFF. The gene calls are TRBV27 and TRBJ2-1, with a tentative D call TRBD2 (7 bases). Germline V CDR1 and CDR2: MNHEY, SMNVEV (reference sequence). CDR3 length: 14 residues. V was trimmed by 6 bases and J by 7 bases, leaving 16 bases between them.